Listed below are T cell receptor beta chains from one sample, sequenced in a study of blood T cells in healthy people across ages. MiXCR was run by TCRdb on the 5' RACE reads, yielding one entry per CDR3 protein. The repertoire includes fewer than 950,000 distinct CDR3 sequences, about 34% of them detected once, and 10% to 15% sits in the top ten. Sequencing was done on a sample of blood. The receptors shown here come from a man between 18 and 35 years old in good health. Both conserved end residues are part of each CDR3. A D gene is named only where the DNA matches it firmly. Clone size, where shown, is once, few, many, or a class for clones that have expanded.

size	V	D	J	CDR3	DNA
-	TRBV4-1	-	TRBJ1-5	CASSQEPGNQPQHF	TGCGCCAGCAGCCAAGAGCCGGGTAATCAGCCCCAGCATTTT
-	TRBV5-5	-	TRBJ1-2	CASSLYGGHDGYTF	TGTGCCAGCAGCTTGTATGGGGGGCATGATGGCTACACCTTC
-	TRBV20-1	TRBD1	TRBJ1-2	CSAVGRDRGGWYGYTF	TGCAGTGCCGTTGGCCGGGACAGGGGAGGATGGTATGGCTACACCTTC
-	TRBV12-5	-	TRBJ2-2	CASGLVNARIGELFF	TGTGCTAGTGGTTTGGTAAACGCCAGGATCGGGGAGCTGTTTTTT
few	TRBV5-5	-	TRBJ1-4	CASSSAGPQTNEKLFF	TGTGCCAGCAGCTCTGCGGGACCCCAAACTAATGAAAAACTGTTTTTT
-	TRBV12-3/TRBV12-4	-	TRBJ1-6	CASSVELLNSPLHF	TGTGCCAGCAGTGTAGAGCTCCTAAATTCACCCCTCCACTTT
-	TRBV6-5	-	TRBJ1-6	CASSFGWGSLNSPLHF	TGTGCCAGCAGTTTTGGTTGGGGCAGTCTAAATTCACCCCTCCACTTT
few	TRBV20-1	TRBD2	TRBJ2-1	CSAPPGGGLSYNEQFF	TGCAGTGCTCCCCCCGGGGGGGGCCTTTCCTACAATGAGCAGTTCTTC
few	TRBV4-3	-	TRBJ1-2	CASSRGTMRNYGYTF	TGCGCCAGCAGCCGAGGGACCATGCGGAACTATGGCTACACCTTC
-	TRBV7-2	TRBD1	TRBJ2-5	CASSLVRAGQAETQYF	TGTGCCAGCAGCTTAGTTCGCGCCGGACAGGCAGAGACCCAGTACTTC
few	TRBV4-1	-	TRBJ1-2	CASSQRIRGDRSYTF	TGCGCCAGCAGCCAACGCATCAGAGGGGACCGTAGCTACACCTTC
few	TRBV6-2/TRBV6-3	-	TRBJ1-5	CASSYLAAHNQPQHF	TGTGCCAGCAGTTACTTGGCAGCCCACAATCAGCCCCAGCATTTT
few	TRBV1	-	TRBJ2-1	CTSSQDPPRLAGAQEQFF	TGCACCAGCAGCCAAGATCCCCCTCGACTAGCGGGGGCTCAGGAGCAGTTCTTC
-	TRBV9	-	TRBJ1-2	CASRVARDNPRSYTF	TGTGCCAGCAGAGTAGCTCGGGACAACCCTAGGAGCTACACCTTC
few	TRBV20-1	-	TRBJ2-3	CSVRGVKDTQYF	TGCAGTGTAAGGGGGGTTAAAGATACGCAGTATTTT
-	TRBV4-3	-	TRBJ2-7	CASSPRLGYEQYF	TGCGCCAGCAGCCCCCGTTTAGGCTACGAGCAGTACTTC
-	TRBV6-2/TRBV6-3	TRBD1	TRBJ1-2	CVSSSGGTAPFGYTF	TGTGTCAGCAGCTCCGGCGGGACAGCCCCTTTTGGCTACACCTTC
-	TRBV2	-	TRBJ2-7	CASSPPTGTTYEQYF	TGTGCCAGCAGTCCCCCGACAGGGACTACCTACGAGCAGTACTTC
-	TRBV10-3	-	TRBJ1-5	CAISESTGDNNQPQHF	TGTGCCATCAGTGAGTCGACGGGGGACAACAATCAGCCCCAGCATTTT
-	TRBV6-5	-	TRBJ2-7	CASSLLPGSYEQYF	TGTGCCAGCAGTTTGCTCCCGGGCTCCTACGAGCAGTACTTC
-	TRBV4-2	TRBD1	TRBJ1-1	CASSQNYLDREFMWTEAFF	TGTGCCAGCAGCCAAAATTATCTAGACAGGGAATTTATGTGGACTGAAGCTTTCTTT
few	TRBV15	-	TRBJ2-1	CATSGNRVGGEQFF	TGTGCCACCAGCGGGAATCGGGTAGGGGGTGAGCAGTTCTTC
-	TRBV20-1	TRBD1	TRBJ1-1	CSTRVPLGSGTANTEAFF	TGCAGTACTAGAGTCCCGTTGGGCTCCGGGACAGCTAACACTGAAGCTTTCTTT
many	TRBV12-3/TRBV12-4	-	TRBJ2-1	CASTPRRQHNEQFF	TGTGCCAGCACCCCCAGGAGGCAGCACAATGAGCAGTTCTTC
-	TRBV4-2	-	TRBJ1-5	CASSQGGGGNQPQHF	TGTGCCAGCAGCCAAGGTGGGGGTGGCAATCAGCCCCAGCATTTT
-	TRBV7-2	TRBD1	TRBJ2-5	CASSGQGADVEQYF	TGTGCCAGCTCGGGACAGGGGGCCGACGTTGAGCAGTACTTC
many	TRBV7-2	-	TRBJ2-7	CASSLEKTRSYEQYF	TGTGCCAGCAGCTTAGAAAAGACTAGGTCCTACGAGCAGTACTTC
-	TRBV12-5	-	TRBJ2-7	CASGHVDGENNEQYF	TGTGCTAGTGGCCATGTAGACGGAGAAAACAATGAGCAGTACTTC
few	TRBV20-1	TRBD1	TRBJ1-6	CSAREARTGGGSPLHF	TGCAGTGCTAGAGAGGCACGGACAGGTGGGGGTTCACCCCTCCACTTT
few	TRBV4-3	-	TRBJ2-1	CASSQETAVSSYNEQFF	TGCGCCAGCAGCCAAGAGACAGCGGTGAGCTCCTACAATGAGCAGTTCTTC
-	TRBV28	-	TRBJ2-7	CASSLPGTHTLAYEQYF	TGTGCCAGCAGTTTACCCGGGACACACACCCTCGCCTACGAGCAGTACTTC
-	TRBV20-1	-	TRBJ1-1	CNASRGGRWGTEAFF	TGCAATGCTAGCCGCGGGGGACGGTGGGGGACTGAAGCTTTCTTT
few	TRBV10-3	TRBD2	TRBJ2-7	CAISEGVGGGPSQYF	TGTGCCATCAGTGAAGGCGTCGGGGGGGGACCTTCGCAGTACTTC
-	TRBV6-2/TRBV6-3	-	TRBJ2-5	CASIQGVQETQYF	TGTGCCAGCATCCAAGGGGTCCAAGAGACCCAGTACTTC
-	TRBV4-3	-	TRBJ2-2	CASSQEAKTGELFF	TGCGCCAGCAGCCAAGAGGCGAAGACCGGGGAGCTGTTTTTT
-	TRBV7-2	TRBD1	TRBJ1-5	CASSLAGTGGGQPQHF	TGTGCCAGCAGCTTAGCGGGGACAGGGGGCGGTCAGCCCCAGCATTTT
-	TRBV3-1	TRBD1	TRBJ1-2	CASSTQGLYGYTF	TGTGCCAGCAGTACACAGGGGCTCTATGGCTACACCTTC
many	TRBV7-9	-	TRBJ1-2	CASSSPQGTYGYTF	TGTGCCAGCAGCTCCCCCCAGGGAACCTATGGCTACACCTTC
-	TRBV7-2	TRBD1	TRBJ2-5	CASNEQGQRKETQYF	TGTGCCAGCAACGAACAGGGACAGCGAAAAGAGACCCAGTACTTC
-	TRBV5-1	TRBD1	TRBJ1-1	CASSMLPDRGAFF	TGCGCCAGCAGCATGTTACCAGACAGGGGAGCTTTCTTT
few	TRBV4-1	TRBD1	TRBJ1-6	CASSQGTGNNSPLHF	TGCGCCAGCAGCCAGGGGACAGGGAATAATTCTCCCCTCCACTTT
few	TRBV6-5	-	TRBJ2-3	CASSYGLVSDTQYF	TGTGCCAGCAGTTACGGGCTAGTGTCAGATACGCAGTATTTT
few	TRBV7-2	TRBD1	TRBJ1-1	CASSLVGGTGANTEAFF	TGTGCCAGCAGCTTAGTAGGTGGGACAGGGGCGAACACTGAAGCTTTCTTT
-	TRBV6-2/TRBV6-3	TRBD2	TRBJ2-1	CATETSSNEQFF	TGTGCCACGGAGACTAGCTCCAATGAGCAGTTCTTC
few	TRBV30	-	TRBJ2-1	CAWSVRNEQFF	TGTGCCTGGAGTGTACGGAATGAGCAGTTCTTC
-	TRBV2	TRBD1	TRBJ2-3	CASRATGFGDTQYF	TGTGCCAGCAGAGCGACAGGGTTTGGAGATACGCAGTATTTT
-	TRBV14	TRBD1	TRBJ1-3	CASSHRQGYGNTIYF	TGTGCCAGCAGCCACCGACAGGGGTATGGAAACACCATATATTTT
-	TRBV6-6	-	TRBJ1-2	CASSLDSIPSHGYTF	TGTGCCAGCAGCCTCGATAGTATACCCTCTCATGGCTACACCTTC
-	TRBV5-1	TRBD1	TRBJ1-4	CASSLGDRDEKLFF	TGCGCCAGCAGCTTGGGGGACAGGGATGAAAAACTGTTTTTT
few	TRBV20-1	-	TRBJ2-7	CSALDPRNSYEQYF	TGCAGTGCCCTAGATCCGCGAAACTCCTACGAGCAGTACTTC
-	TRBV6-6	TRBD1	TRBJ2-5	CASSPPTGTGQETQYF	TGTGCCAGCAGTCCTCCGACAGGGACGGGCCAAGAGACCCAGTACTTC
many	TRBV12-3/TRBV12-4	-	TRBJ1-5	CASSFYDGGSNQPQHF	TGTGCCAGCAGTTTTTACGACGGTGGTTCAAATCAGCCCCAGCATTTT
-	TRBV2	-	TRBJ2-1	CASSAGFYNEQFF	TGTGCCAGCAGTGCCGGGTTCTACAATGAGCAGTTCTTC
-	TRBV4-2	-	TRBJ2-2	CASSGKGTMNTGELFF	TGTGCCAGCAGCGGTAAAGGGACCATGAACACCGGGGAGCTGTTTTTT
many	TRBV7-2	-	TRBJ2-1	CASSLVGGKGNEQFF	TGTGCCAGCAGCTTGGTGGGAGGTAAAGGGAATGAGCAGTTCTTC
few	TRBV12-3/TRBV12-4	-	TRBJ1-1	CASSRSGSSTEAFF	TGTGCCAGCAGTCGGTCCGGGTCCAGTACTGAAGCTTTCTTT